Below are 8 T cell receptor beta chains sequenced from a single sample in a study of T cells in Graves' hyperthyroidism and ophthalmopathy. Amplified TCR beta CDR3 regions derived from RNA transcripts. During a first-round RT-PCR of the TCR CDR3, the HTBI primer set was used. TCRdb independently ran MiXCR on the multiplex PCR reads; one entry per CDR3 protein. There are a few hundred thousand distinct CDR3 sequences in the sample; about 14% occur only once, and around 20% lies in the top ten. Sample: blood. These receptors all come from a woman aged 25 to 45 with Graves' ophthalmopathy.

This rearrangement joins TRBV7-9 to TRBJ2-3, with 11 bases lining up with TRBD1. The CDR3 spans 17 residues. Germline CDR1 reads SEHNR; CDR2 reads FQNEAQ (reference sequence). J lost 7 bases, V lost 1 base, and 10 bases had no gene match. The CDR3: CASSLEAGQGASHTQYF. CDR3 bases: TGTGCCAGCAGCTTAGAAGCTGGACAGGGGGCTAGTCATACGCAGTATTTT.

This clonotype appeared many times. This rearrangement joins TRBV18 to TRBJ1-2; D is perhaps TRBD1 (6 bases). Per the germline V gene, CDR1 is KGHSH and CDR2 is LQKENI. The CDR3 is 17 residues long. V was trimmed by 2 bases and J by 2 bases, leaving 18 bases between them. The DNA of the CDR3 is TGTGCCAGCTCACCAACCGGGGGGGGCGAAGGAAACTATGGCTACACCTTC. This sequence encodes CASSPTGGGEGNYGYTF.

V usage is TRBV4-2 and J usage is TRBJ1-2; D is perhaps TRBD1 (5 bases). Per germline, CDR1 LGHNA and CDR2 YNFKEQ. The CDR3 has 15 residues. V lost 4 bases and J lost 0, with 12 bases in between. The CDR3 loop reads CASSPPGRANYGYTF. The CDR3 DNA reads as TGTGCCAGCAGCCCTCCGGGACGGGCTAACTATGGCTACACCTTC.

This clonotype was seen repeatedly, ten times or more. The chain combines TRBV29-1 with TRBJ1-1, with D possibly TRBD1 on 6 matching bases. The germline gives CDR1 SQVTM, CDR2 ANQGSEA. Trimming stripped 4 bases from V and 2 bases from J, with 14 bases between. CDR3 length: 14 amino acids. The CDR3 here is CSVVQGKVNTEAFF. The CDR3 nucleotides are TGCAGCGTTGTCCAGGGGAAGGTTAACACTGAAGCTTTCTTT. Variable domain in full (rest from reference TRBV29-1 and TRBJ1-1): SAVISQKPSRDICQRGTSLTIQCQVDSQVTMMFWYRQQPGQSLTLIATANQGSEATYESGFVIDKFPISRPNLTFSTLTVSNMSPEDSSIYLCSVVQGKVNTEAFFGQGTRLTVV.

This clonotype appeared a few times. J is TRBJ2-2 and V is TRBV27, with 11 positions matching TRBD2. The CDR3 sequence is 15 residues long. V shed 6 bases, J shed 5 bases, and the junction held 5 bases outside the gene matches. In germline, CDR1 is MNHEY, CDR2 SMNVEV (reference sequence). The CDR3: CASRLTSGATGELFF. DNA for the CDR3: TGTGCCAGCAGGTTGACTAGCGGGGCTACCGGGGAGCTGTTTTTT.

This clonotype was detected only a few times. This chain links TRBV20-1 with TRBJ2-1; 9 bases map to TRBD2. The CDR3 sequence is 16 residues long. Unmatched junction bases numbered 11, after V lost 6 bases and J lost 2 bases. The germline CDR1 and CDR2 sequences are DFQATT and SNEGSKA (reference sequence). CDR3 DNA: TGCAGTGCCAGGGGCGGGGGGGCCGAACCCTACAATGAGCAGTTCTTC. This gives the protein CSARGGGAEPYNEQFF.

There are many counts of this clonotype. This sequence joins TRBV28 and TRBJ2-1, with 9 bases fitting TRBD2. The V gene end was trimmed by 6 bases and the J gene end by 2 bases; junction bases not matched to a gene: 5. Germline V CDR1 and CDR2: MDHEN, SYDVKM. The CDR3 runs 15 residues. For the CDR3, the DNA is TGTGCCAGCAGCCCGAGCGGGGGGCCCTACAATGAGCAGTTCTTC. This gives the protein CASSPSGGPYNEQFF.

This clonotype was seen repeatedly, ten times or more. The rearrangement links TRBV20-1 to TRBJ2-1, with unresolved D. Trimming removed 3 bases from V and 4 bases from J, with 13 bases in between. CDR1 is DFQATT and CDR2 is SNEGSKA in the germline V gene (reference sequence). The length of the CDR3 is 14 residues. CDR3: CSASVGLLYNEQFF. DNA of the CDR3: TGCAGTGCTAGTGTCGGGCTTCTATACAATGAGCAGTTCTTC.